This TCR beta chain was documented in a study of blood T cell repertoires in COVID-19. About the research overall: From the United States, Italy and Spain came samples of acute and convalescent COVID-19. Nucleic acid was either cDNA or gDNA, and it came from T cells, B-cell-depleted T cells, or PBMCs.

This CDR3 contains 12 residues. CDR1 and CDR2 from the germline V gene are SGHRS and YFSETQ. The V end lost 7 bases, the J end lost 2 bases, and 10 bases lay between the germline ends. How the authors handled the data: Amplification of reference gene primers was used by the study to estimate nucleated cell counts. Clones were sequenced by immunoSEQ multiplex PCR, and TCRdb holds only the in-frame ones, with some missing. The V and J calls and clone size are taken from that table; D and trimming were inferred from the DNA. The data contain a few hundred thousand clones, 86% of them singletons. Material for sequencing was peripheral blood. The source is a man aged 55 to 70 with acute or convalescent COVID-19. The chain links TRBV5-1 to TRBJ2-7; D call uncertain. The CDR3 DNA reads as TGCGCCAGCTCCACAGATGCCTACGAGCAGTACTTC. Translated: CASSTDAYEQYF.